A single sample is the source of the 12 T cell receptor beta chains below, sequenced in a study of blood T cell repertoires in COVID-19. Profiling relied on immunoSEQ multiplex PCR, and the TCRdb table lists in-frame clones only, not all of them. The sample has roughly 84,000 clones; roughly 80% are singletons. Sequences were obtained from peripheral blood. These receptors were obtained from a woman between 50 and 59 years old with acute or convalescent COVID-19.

The CDR3 spells CASSPGTVVREQYF. The CDR3 DNA is TGTGCCAGCAGTCCAGGGACAGTGGTTCGCGAGCAGTACTTC. The chain combines TRBV28 with TRBJ2-7; 7 positions agree with TRBD1. Germline V gene data show CDR1 as MDHEN and CDR2 as SYDVKM. V was clipped by 5 bases and J by 6 bases; unmatched bases: 10. This CDR3 comprises 14 residues.

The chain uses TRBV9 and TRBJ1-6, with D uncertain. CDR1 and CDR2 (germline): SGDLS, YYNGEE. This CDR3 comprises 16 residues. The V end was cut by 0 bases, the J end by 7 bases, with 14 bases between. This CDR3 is CASSVEGGLGNSPLHF. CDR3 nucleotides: TGTGCCAGCAGCGTAGAAGGTGGACTGGGAAATTCACCCCTCCACTTT.

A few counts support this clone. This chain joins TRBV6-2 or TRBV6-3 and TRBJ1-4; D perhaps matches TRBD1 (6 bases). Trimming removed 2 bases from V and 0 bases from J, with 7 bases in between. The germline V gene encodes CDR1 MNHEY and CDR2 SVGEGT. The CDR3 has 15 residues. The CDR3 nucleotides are TGTGCCAGCAGTTACGGGACAACAACTAATGAAAAACTGTTTTTT. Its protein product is CASSYGTTTNEKLFF.

This chain's CDR3 is CASSPTGGAGDRKKKLFF. In nucleotides, the CDR3 is TGTGCCAGCAGTCCGACAGGGGGCGCGGGGGATAGGAAGAAAAAACTGTTTTTT. The gene calls are TRBV28 and TRBJ1-4; TRBD1 agrees at 10 bases. The CDR3 length is 18 residues. J gave up 9 bases and V 5 bases, and 18 bases lay outside the gene matches. Germline V lookup: CDR1 MDHEN, CDR2 SYDVKM.

The CDR3 DNA sequence: TGTGCCAGCAGTTCTATACCCCGACTAGCGGGGCGGGAGACCCAGTACTTC. It specifies CASSSIPRLAGRETQYF. V gene TRBV7-9 combines with J gene TRBJ2-5; 11 bases are shared with TRBD2. Germline-derived CDR1 and CDR2 are SEHNR and FQNEAQ (reference sequence). V dropped 6 bases and J dropped 5; count of bases not matched to a gene: 14. This CDR3 has 17 residues.

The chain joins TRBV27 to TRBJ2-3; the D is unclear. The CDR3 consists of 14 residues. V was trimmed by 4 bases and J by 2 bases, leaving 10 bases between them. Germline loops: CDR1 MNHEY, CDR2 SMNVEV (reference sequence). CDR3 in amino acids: CASSSSRSTDTQYF. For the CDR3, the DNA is TGTGCCAGCAGTTCCTCGAGATCCACAGATACGCAGTATTTT.

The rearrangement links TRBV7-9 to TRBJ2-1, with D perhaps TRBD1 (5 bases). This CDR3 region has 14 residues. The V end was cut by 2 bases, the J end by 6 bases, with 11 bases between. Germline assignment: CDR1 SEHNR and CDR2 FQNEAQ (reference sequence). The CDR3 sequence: CASSLLTGSNEQFF. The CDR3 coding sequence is TGTGCCAGCAGCTTACTAACAGGCAGCAATGAGCAGTTCTTC.

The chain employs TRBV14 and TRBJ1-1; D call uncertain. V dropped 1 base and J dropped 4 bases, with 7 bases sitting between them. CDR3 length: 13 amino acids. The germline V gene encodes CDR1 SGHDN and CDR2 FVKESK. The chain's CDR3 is CASSQVMRTEAFF. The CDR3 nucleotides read TGTGCCAGCAGCCAAGTTATGCGCACTGAAGCTTTCTTT.

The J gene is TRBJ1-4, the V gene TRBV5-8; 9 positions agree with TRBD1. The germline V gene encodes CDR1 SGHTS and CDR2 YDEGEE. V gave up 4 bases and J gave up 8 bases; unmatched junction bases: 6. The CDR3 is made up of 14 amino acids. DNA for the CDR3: TGTGCCAGCAGCCGGGACAGGGAATGGGAAAAACTGTTTTTT. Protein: CASSRDREWEKLFF.

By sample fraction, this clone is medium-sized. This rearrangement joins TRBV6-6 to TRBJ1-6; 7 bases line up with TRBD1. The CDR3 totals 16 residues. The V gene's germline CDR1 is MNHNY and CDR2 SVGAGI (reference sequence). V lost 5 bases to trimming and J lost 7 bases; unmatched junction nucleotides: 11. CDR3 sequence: CASSAKKGADNSPLHF. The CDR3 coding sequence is TGTGCCAGCAGTGCCAAGAAGGGGGCGGACAATTCACCCCTCCACTTT.

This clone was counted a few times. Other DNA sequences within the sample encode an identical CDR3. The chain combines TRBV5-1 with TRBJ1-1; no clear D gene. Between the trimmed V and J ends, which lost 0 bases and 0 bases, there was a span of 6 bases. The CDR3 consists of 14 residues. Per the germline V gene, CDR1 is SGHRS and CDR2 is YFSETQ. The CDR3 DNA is TGCGCCAGCAGCTTGGGCGGTATGAACACTGAAGCTTTCTTT. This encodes CASSLGGMNTEAFF.

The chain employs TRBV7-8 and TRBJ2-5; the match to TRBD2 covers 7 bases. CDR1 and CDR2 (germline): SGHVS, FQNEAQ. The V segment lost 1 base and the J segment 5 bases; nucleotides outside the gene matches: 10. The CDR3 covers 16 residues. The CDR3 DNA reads TGTGCCAGCAGCTTAGTTGAGTGGGACGGGGGGGAGACCCAGTACTTC. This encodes CASSLVEWDGGETQYF.